This is a list of T cell receptor beta chains from one sample in a study of Tregs in tolerant kidney transplant recipients. Their target antigens are unknown. Clones were read by immunoSEQ multiplex PCR, and TCRdb kept only the in-frame ones, dropping some. This sample carries around 1,300 clones, 35% to 50% of them seen once, and the ten largest clones take approximately 25%. The sequenced material came from Tregs from blood cultured with allogeneic cells. The receptors were gathered from a human donor in good health. Each CDR3 is given with its conserved first and last residue. The D gene is left open where the match is weak. Size values are once, few and many counts, or a class for expanded clones, and some rows have none.

j_gene,d_gene,abundance,v_gene,CDR3aa
TRBJ2-7,NA,few,TRBV5-6,CASSGGPRGYEQYF
TRBJ2-7,NA,NA,TRBV27,CASSPGLVVEQYF
TRBJ2-7,NA,NA,TRBV7-2,CASSFSGTGGQYF
TRBJ1-2,NA,NA,TRBV4-2,CASSRIRGLGYGYTF
TRBJ2-7,TRBD2,medium-sized,TRBV5-1,CASRSAGGEQYF
TRBJ1-3,TRBD1,few,TRBV5-3,CASSLTGGNTIYF
TRBJ2-1,NA,NA,TRBV11-3,CASSLVGNSYNEQFF
TRBJ1-5,NA,few,TRBV6-5,CASMFNQPQHF
TRBJ2-7,NA,few,TRBV7-8,CASSPLYEQYF
TRBJ2-7,NA,NA,TRBV11-1,CASSPISGSYEQYF
TRBJ2-3,TRBD2,NA,TRBV7-2,CASSSLGGEQATQYF
TRBJ1-1,NA,large,TRBV18,CASSPRGDTEAFF
TRBJ2-5,TRBD1,NA,TRBV7-9,CASSLVGGVGETQYF
TRBJ1-5,NA,NA,TRBV19,CASSIATINSNQPQHF
TRBJ1-1,TRBD1,medium-sized,TRBV9,CASSLTGAKTEAFF
TRBJ2-7,TRBD1,NA,TRBV6-5,CASSFRQGISYEQYF
TRBJ1-5,NA,NA,TRBV11-2,CASSPSGARGPQHF
TRBJ2-2,TRBD1,NA,TRBV4-2,CASSFKTHRGTGELFF
TRBJ2-3,TRBD2,NA,TRBV6-1,CASSSGTSGTQYF
TRBJ2-5,TRBD2,NA,TRBV7-3,CASSFGGLAGQETQYF
TRBJ2-1,NA,NA,TRBV27,CASSGRSYNEQFF
TRBJ2-3,TRBD2,NA,TRBV5-1,CASSLGLAGPDTQYF